This T cell receptor beta chain is from a study of blood T cell repertoires in COVID-19 (dated by TCRdb to about 2020). Looking at the study overall: Samples covering the acute and convalescent phases of COVID-19 were provided by collaborators in the United States, Italy and Spain. The prospective study material was composed of cDNA or gDNA derived from T cells, B-cell-depleted T cells, or PBMCs. The dataset comprised deeply sampled blood TCRbeta repertoires from subjects exposed to, actively infected with, or recovered from COVID-19. A freely available public database, intended as a resource for researchers studying the immune response to SARS-CoV-2, is where the repertoires were released. Samples came from the ongoing ImmuneRACE study (first 160 participants) plus 1,254 subjects from 6 global collaborators. The sample metadata nearly always contained a de-identified subject ID, COVID-19 status, age in years and sex. Where available, HLA class I and class II types were obtained from metadata supplied by the sample provider rather than from assay-based typing.

The collaborating institutions used their own protocols to collect whole blood in K2EDTA tubes. For TCRbeta analysis, collaborators shipped samples as frozen whole blood, isolated PBMCs, or DNA extracted from either of those sample types. TCRbeta CDR3 regions were amplified from genomic DNA by means of the immunoSEQ Assay, a bias-controlled multiplex PCR. From the authors' description of their analysis: The number of nucleated cells in each sample was estimated from the amplification of reference gene primers within the assay. To quantify the absolute abundance of each unique TCRbeta CDR3 rearrangement, sequence reads were collapsed and filtered. For each sample, productive Simpson clonality was calculated as the square root of Simpson's diversity index across productive rearrangements. TCRdb's version of the immuneACCESS table is confined to in-frame rearrangements and falls short of the full clone set. An unresolved V gene accounts for under half of the shortfall where checked; the remainder is of unknown origin. From that table come the V and J calls and clone size; the DNA was used to work out D and trimming. The sample table contains 75,000 to 95,000 clones; only one count was recorded for around 88% of them. The ten largest clones add up to 5.4% of the sample.

As regards this clone: It lacks a known antigen. Base-call qualities are not available, and no considerably larger clone is one nucleotide away.

The germline V gene encodes CDR1 SGHRS and CDR2 YFSETQ. The CDR3 spans 15 residues, from the cysteine through the phenylalanine. CDR3 DNA only is kept here, 45 bases in frame from base 1. Compared with germline, V lacks 4 bases and J lacks 6 bases; bases without a gene match: 5. Study-wide conclusions, independent of this receptor: How much clinical and demographic metadata was included differed by source and by participant, and the metadata was provided uncurated.

This clonotype was obtained from a man in his sixties with acute or convalescent COVID-19. The sequence links TRBV5-1 to TRBJ2-1; 12 bases in between match TRBD2. The sequencing sample was made of peripheral blood. The CDR3 here reads CASSPLAGGANEQFF. The nucleotide sequence reads TGCGCCAGCAGCCCCCTAGCGGGGGGGGCCAATGAGCAGTTCTTC.